The 26 T cell receptor beta chains in this list originate from one sample, sequenced in a study of cytomegalovirus exposure and HLA in healthy donors (dated by TCRdb to the late 2010s). Receptors were amplified or captured by the immunoSEQ multiplex PCR assay. For the multiplex PCR, a mixture combining 60 forward primers for TCR Vbeta segments and 13 reverse primers for TCR Jbeta segments was used. Imported from immuneACCESS, the table was reduced by TCRdb to in-frame sequences with V and J called. These copies leave out some clones; in studies compared against another copy, an unresolved V gene accounts for under half, and the cause of the remainder is not known. The sample has around 150,000 clones on record, 76% of them singletons. In total, the top ten clones hold over 3% of the sample. Sequenced material: PBMCs. The source is a male donor in good health and CMV-seronegative.

V and J are TRBV29-1 and TRBJ1-2, with D uncertain. Germline V gene sequence: CDR1 SQVTM, CDR2 ANQGSEA. V lost 4 bases, J lost 6 bases, and 6 bases lay in between. The CDR3 consists of 10 residues. The CDR3 sequence: CSVGVDGYTF. CDR3 bases: TGCAGCGTTGGCGTGGATGGCTACACCTTC.

CDR3 loop: CASSTARESRDTEAFF. DNA of the CDR3: TGTGCCAGTAGTACCGCCAGGGAAAGTAGGGACACTGAAGCTTTCTTT. V usage is TRBV19 and J usage is TRBJ1-1; a possible D gene is TRBD1 (5 bases). Per the germline V gene, CDR1 is LNHDA and CDR2 is SQIVND (reference sequence). CDR3 length equals 16 residues. The V and J ends lost 4 bases and 3 bases respectively, with 18 bases between them.

The V call is TRBV28, the J call TRBJ1-2, with a weak D call TRBD1 (5 bases). The V gene's germline CDR1 is MDHEN and CDR2 SYDVKM. The V end was cut by 6 bases, the J end by 8 bases, with 19 bases between. The CDR3 has 14 residues. The chain's CDR3 is CASRWGMGGKGYTF. In DNA form, the CDR3 reads TGTGCCAGCAGGTGGGGTATGGGGGGGAAAGGCTACACCTTC.

The chain uses TRBV9 and TRBJ1-5, with a tentative D call TRBD1 (6 bases). The ends were cut back, 0 bases at V and 5 bases at J, with 9 bases in the middle. The CDR3 loop spans 14 amino acids. Germline CDR1 and CDR2: SGDLS and YYNGEE. The CDR3 DNA is TGTGCCAGCAGCGTAGGCAGGGGTGATCAGCCCCAGCATTTT. Its translation is CASSVGRGDQPQHF.

This clone was found a few times. This CDR3 is CASSLGARPYYEQYF. For the CDR3, the DNA is TGTGCCAGCAGCTTGGGGGCACGACCATACTACGAGCAGTACTTC. This sequence joins TRBV5-6 and TRBJ2-7; D is uncertain. The V and J ends lost 0 bases and 3 bases respectively, with 13 bases between them. There are 15 residues in the CDR3. The germline V gene has CDR1 SGHDT and CDR2 YYEEEE.

This sequence joins TRBV6-6 and TRBJ2-1; D perhaps matches TRBD2 (7 bases). CDR3 length: 16 residues. CDR1 is MNHNY and CDR2 is SVGAGI in the germline V gene (reference sequence). V lost 1 base and J 7 bases, leaving 17 bases between the germline ends. For the CDR3, the DNA is TGTGCCAGCAGTTACTACGGGGGGCCCCTACAAAATGAGCAGTTCTTC. Its translation: CASSYYGGPLQNEQFF.

Concerning this clone: Other nucleotide sequences from this sample produce the same CDR3. V is TRBV18 and J is TRBJ2-7; 9 bases map to TRBD1. CDR1 is KGHSH, CDR2 LQKENI, per germline. The V and J ends lost 3 bases and 4 bases, in that order; junction bases with no gene match: 7. The CDR3 is 15 residues long. The CDR3 reads CASSPPGQGYYEQYF. In nucleotides, the CDR3 is TGTGCCAGCTCACCCCCGGGACAGGGCTATTACGAGCAGTACTTC.

The rearrangement uses TRBV2 and TRBJ2-7; D call uncertain. With 6 bases removed from V and 5 bases from J, the gap between germline ends came to 8 bases. The CDR3 spans 11 residues. Germline values: CDR1 SNHLY, CDR2 FYNNEI. CDR3 loop: CASRLQNEQYF. CDR3 sequence (DNA): TGTGCCAGCAGGCTACAGAACGAGCAGTACTTC.

V is TRBV7-9 and J is TRBJ1-6; TRBD1 aligns across 12 bases. Unmatched junction bases numbered 4, after V lost 4 bases and J lost 6 bases. This CDR3 has 16 residues. Germline CDR1 SEHNR, CDR2 FQNEAQ (reference sequence). The CDR3 region has the DNA TGTGCCAGCAGCTCGGGGACAGGGGGCCCTAATTCACCCCTCCACTTT. Its protein is CASSSGTGGPNSPLHF.

The sample holds one count of this clone. Written as DNA, the CDR3 is TGCGCCAGCAGCTTGGGCCCTAGCGGGGGTAACACAGATACGCAGTATTTT. It translates to CASSLGPSGGNTDTQYF. The chain joins TRBV5-1 to TRBJ2-3, with 10 positions matching TRBD2. The CDR3 loop spans 17 amino acids. V shed 0 bases and J 2 bases; nucleotides not matched to a gene: 6. The germline V gene has CDR1 SGHRS and CDR2 YFSETQ.

The CDR3 DNA sequence: TGTGCCAGCATATTACAGGATTACACTGAAGCTTTCTTT. Translating it yields CASILQDYTEAFF. V gene TRBV7-9 combines with J gene TRBJ1-1; possible D gene TRBD1, 5 bases. The CDR3 totals 13 residues. Germline lookup yields CDR1 SEHNR and CDR2 FQNEAQ (reference sequence). Trimming left V 7 bases short and J 3 bases short, with 12 bases between.

The chain uses TRBV2 and TRBJ2-3, with TRBD1 as a possible D gene (6 bases). The CDR3 has 17 residues. V lost 2 bases, J lost 3 bases, and 18 bases lay in between. The germline CDR1 and CDR2 sequences are SNHLY and FYNNEI. The CDR3 loop reads CASSERRLDRPTDTQYF. The DNA of the CDR3 is TGTGCCAGCAGTGAAAGGCGCCTCGACAGGCCAACAGATACGCAGTATTTT.

The chain is built from TRBV4-1 and TRBJ2-3, with 7 bases fitting TRBD2. The CDR3 is 15 amino acids. CDR1 is MGHRA and CDR2 is YSYEKL in the germline V gene. Unmatched junction bases numbered 6, after V lost 1 base and J lost 5 bases. This chain's CDR3 is CASSQVSGAEDTQYF. The CDR3 DNA follows: TGCGCCAGCAGCCAAGTAAGCGGGGCGGAAGATACGCAGTATTTT.

V is TRBV7-9 and J is TRBJ1-2; no reliable D call. Germline V lookup: CDR1 SEHNR, CDR2 FQNEAQ (reference sequence). CDR3 size: 12 residues. Trimming took off 1 base at V and 12 bases at J, with 12 bases between the two ends. This chain's CDR3 is CASSLVVGENTF. The CDR3 DNA is TGTGCCAGCAGCTTAGTAGTCGGGGAGAACACCTTC.

The chain employs TRBV28 and TRBJ2-7, with a tentative D call TRBD1 (5 bases). The CDR3 totals 15 residues. The V and J ends lost 7 bases and 0 bases respectively, with 16 bases between them. Germline V gene data show CDR1 as MDHEN and CDR2 as SYDVKM. CDR3 DNA sequence: TGTGCCAGCACCCCCTCCTGGGGCTACTCCTACGAGCAGTACTTC. Its protein is CASTPSWGYSYEQYF.

This chain joins TRBV5-4 and TRBJ2-7; 13 nucleotides line up with TRBD2. Germline values: CDR1 SGHNT, CDR2 YYREEE (reference sequence). The CDR3 is 17 residues long. V lost 4 bases to trimming and J lost 4 bases; unmatched junction nucleotides: 11. The chain's CDR3 is CASSQDKVLAGGYEQYF. In nucleotides, the CDR3 is TGTGCCAGCAGCCAAGATAAAGTACTAGCGGGGGGGTACGAGCAGTACTTC.

This clone turned up a few times. The chain combines TRBV5-1 with TRBJ2-6, with D possibly TRBD1 on 5 matching bases. Trimming left V 5 bases short and J 4 bases short, with 13 bases between. CDR3 length: 15 amino acids. CDR1 is SGHRS, CDR2 YFSETQ, per germline. In DNA form, the CDR3 reads TGCGCCAGCAGTGATCCAGGGTCAGGGGCCAACGTCCTGACTTTC. This translates into CASSDPGSGANVLTF.

This clone was counted a single time. The chain employs TRBV6-5 and TRBJ2-1, with D possibly being TRBD1 (6 bases). Germline V gives CDR1 MNHEY, CDR2 SVGAGI. The CDR3 consists of 15 residues. V was clipped by 5 bases and J by 0 bases, with 11 bases between them. The CDR3 spells CASSTGHPSYNEQFF. CDR3 DNA: TGTGCCAGCAGTACGGGACACCCCTCCTACAATGAGCAGTTCTTC.

The chain has TRBV5-1 and TRBJ1-3; 7 bases are a match to TRBD1. V trimming: 1 base; J trimming: 4 bases; junction bases outside the gene matches: 5. The CDR3 is 15 residues long. CDR1 and CDR2 (germline): SGHRS, YFSETQ. The CDR3 DNA reads as TGCGCCAGCAGCTTGCCGGACAGGCGGGGAAACACCATATATTTT. Translated: CASSLPDRRGNTIYF.

This chain joins TRBV7-2 and TRBJ2-7; TRBD1 agrees at 8 bases. The CDR3 spans 13 residues. Trimming took 5 bases from V and 3 from J; bases not matched to a gene: 3. CDR1 and CDR2 (germline): SGHTA, FQGNSA. CDR3 region: CASSPDRGYEQYF. The CDR3 nucleotides read TGTGCCAGCAGCCCTGACAGGGGCTACGAGCAGTACTTC.

The chain links TRBV2 to TRBJ2-5, with TRBD1 identical over 10 bases. V was clipped by 10 bases and J by 4 bases; unmatched bases: 6. The germline V gene has CDR1 SNHLY and CDR2 FYNNEI. The CDR3 has 13 amino acids. CDR3 nucleotides: TGTGCCACTCGGACAGGGGGGGGAGAGACCCAGTACTTC. It encodes CATRTGGGETQYF.

The chain recombines TRBV10-3 with TRBJ1-5; 7 positions match TRBD1. V was pared by 6 bases and J by 3 bases, with 5 bases of the junction left unmatched. The length of the CDR3 is 14 residues. Germline loops: CDR1 ENHRY, CDR2 SYGVKD. CDR3 nucleotide sequence: TGTGCCATCAGCGCGGGACAGTTCAATCAGCCCCAGCATTTT. Translation: CAISAGQFNQPQHF.

The chain joins TRBV25-1 to TRBJ2-7, with D possibly TRBD1 on 6 matching bases. Germline V CDR1 and CDR2: MGHDK, SYGVNS. The CDR3 is 14 residues long. The V and J ends lost 5 bases and 5 bases respectively, with 16 bases between them. The CDR3 coding sequence is TGTGCCAGCAGTTTTGCGCAGGGGCCTGACGAGCAGTACTTC. Its translation is CASSFAQGPDEQYF.

This clone was counted a few times. The chain joins TRBV7-9 to TRBJ2-5; 8 bases align to TRBD1. This CDR3 contains 15 residues. Trimming removed 5 bases from V and 4 bases from J; junction bases left unmatched: 9. The germline V gene has CDR1 SEHNR and CDR2 FQNEAQ (reference sequence). The CDR3 DNA reads as TGTGCCAGCAGCCCTAGAGGACAGGGCCCAGAGACCCAGTACTTC. Protein product: CASSPRGQGPETQYF. The entire variable domain, with the rest obtained from reference TRBV7-9 and TRBJ2-5, is as follows: DTGVSQNPRHKITKRGQNVTFRCDPISEHNRLYWYRQTLGQGPEFLTYFQNEAQLEKSRLLSDRFSAERPKGSFSTLEIQRTEQGDSAMYLCASSPRGQGPETQYFGPGTRLLVL.

The V and J genes are TRBV7-2 and TRBJ1-5; D remains unclear. V lost 0 bases and J lost 6, with 6 bases in between. The CDR3 consists of 13 residues. The germline gives CDR1 SGHTA, CDR2 FQGNSA. CDR3 coding DNA: TGTGCCAGCAGCTTAGCCAGTTTTCAGCCCCAGCATTTT. Its translation: CASSLASFQPQHF.

This clone came up once. The V gene is TRBV21-1, the J gene TRBJ1-5; TRBD1, the table's D call, lacks a check against the DNA. TRBV21-1 is a documented pseudogene. The CDR3 is 19 residues long. The CDR3 is CASSKPRTGDLSSNQPQHF. The CDR3 DNA sequence: TGTGCCAGCAGCAAACCCCGGACAGGGGACCTATCGAGCAATCAGCCCCAGCATTTT.